The sequence of this T cell receptor (beta chain) was determined in a study of post-analysis software for immune sequencing data. The library was made from cDNA and included unique molecular identifiers. TCRdb reprocessed the PCR reads with MiXCR, giving one entry per CDR3 protein. The sample has 650,000 to 900,000 distinct CDR3 sequences; 40% to 55% are singletons. This clonotype was counted only a few times. The sequence was collected from a girl aged 5-17 years with multiple sclerosis. The sample taken for sequencing was blood.

The CDR3 coding sequence is TGTGCCAGCAGTGAGGGTCTAGTCCAAGAGACCCAGTACTTC. Encoded protein: CASSEGLVQETQYF. This chain uses TRBV25-1 with TRBJ2-5, with D unresolved. CDR1 and CDR2 (germline): MGHDK, SYGVNS. The CDR3 is 14 amino acids. V dropped 3 bases and J dropped 1 base, with 9 bases sitting between them.